The table lists the clone carrying this T cell receptor beta chain with a count of one. A sample-barcoded 5' primer and a J-beta primer mix were used in a second PCR of roughly 7 to 11 cycles. From the 5' RACE reads, TCRdb called clonotypes with MiXCR, one entry per CDR3 protein. This sample yields some 1.7 million distinct CDR3 sequences, of which roughly 27% are seen a single time; more than 6% belongs to the top ten. These data come from a study of blood T cells in healthy people across ages. Per germline, CDR1 MGHDK and CDR2 SYGVNS. The CDR3 totals 15 residues. V was pared by 8 bases and J by 3 bases, with 19 bases between.

This chain joins TRBV25-1 and TRBJ1-1; the D is unclear. The TCR originated in a woman aged 25 to 39 in good health. Input material: blood. As DNA, the CDR3 is TGTGCCAGCCATGGAAGTAGGTTACCGGACACTGAAGCTTTCTTT. It is translated as CASHGSRLPDTEAFF.